Listed below are T cell receptor beta chains from one sample, sequenced in a study of CD8 T cells in Susac syndrome. TCRdb reprocessed the immunoSEQ multiplex PCR reads via MiXCR and lists one record per CDR3 protein. The table lists approximately 160,000 distinct CDR3 sequences, roughly 93% of them singletons. The sample was CD4+ T cells from PBMCs. Every receptor here comes from a human donor in good health. Each CDR3 is given with its conserved first and last residue. A D gene is named only where the DNA matches it firmly. Size is omitted from some rows. Given values are once, few, many or a class for expanded clones.

v_call: TRBV29-1; j_call: TRBJ1-1; clone_size: .; d_call: .; cdr3_length: 12; cdr3_nt: TGCAGCGTTGAAATCCAGAACACTGAAGCTTTCTTT; cdr3_aa: CSVEIQNTEAFF
v_call: TRBV3-1; j_call: TRBJ2-5; clone_size: .; d_call: .; cdr3_length: 15; cdr3_nt: TGTGCCAGCAGCCAAGTCGGAGCGGGTACAGAGACCCAGTACTTC; cdr3_aa: CASSQVGAGTETQYF
v_call: TRBV18; j_call: TRBJ2-1; clone_size: .; d_call: .; cdr3_length: 12; cdr3_nt: TGTGCCAGCTCACCACGGGATTTGGGGCAGTTCTTC; cdr3_aa: CASSPRDLGQFF
v_call: TRBV6-6; j_call: TRBJ2-7; clone_size: .; d_call: .; cdr3_length: 15; cdr3_nt: TGTGCCAGCAGTTATACCCGGACTACCCTATACGAGCAGTACTTC; cdr3_aa: CASSYTRTTLYEQYF
v_call: TRBV7-3; j_call: TRBJ2-2; clone_size: .; d_call: .; cdr3_length: 13; cdr3_nt: TGTGCCAGCAGCTTAAGTGGGGCCGGGGAGCTGTTTTTT; cdr3_aa: CASSLSGAGELFF
v_call: TRBV7-2; j_call: TRBJ2-5; clone_size: .; d_call: .; cdr3_length: 13; cdr3_nt: TGTGCCAGCAGCTTTCGGGGGACTGAGACCCAGTACTTC; cdr3_aa: CASSFRGTETQYF
v_call: TRBV20-1; j_call: TRBJ2-7; clone_size: .; d_call: TRBD2; cdr3_length: 14; cdr3_nt: TGCAGTGCTCCAGAGCGGGGTAGCTCCTACGAGCAGTACTTC; cdr3_aa: CSAPERGSSYEQYF
v_call: TRBV25-1; j_call: TRBJ2-7; clone_size: .; d_call: TRBD1; cdr3_length: 15; cdr3_nt: TGTGCCAGCAGTGAAAGGGTGACAGGGACCTACGAGCAGTACTTC; cdr3_aa: CASSERVTGTYEQYF
v_call: TRBV27; j_call: TRBJ1-2; clone_size: .; d_call: TRBD1; cdr3_length: 14; cdr3_nt: TGTGCCAGCAGTTTAACGCGACAGGGCTATGGCTACACCTTC; cdr3_aa: CASSLTRQGYGYTF
v_call: TRBV4-1; j_call: TRBJ2-5; clone_size: .; d_call: TRBD2; cdr3_length: 19; cdr3_nt: TGCGCCAGCAGCCAACCCAGACTAGCGGGGGGGCCCGGGAGAGAGACCCAGTACTTC; cdr3_aa: CASSQPRLAGGPGRETQYF
v_call: TRBV28; j_call: TRBJ2-3; clone_size: .; d_call: TRBD2; cdr3_length: 15; cdr3_nt: TGTGCCAGCAGTGTGGCGGGGGGGCAGGCAGATACGCAGTATTTT; cdr3_aa: CASSVAGGQADTQYF
v_call: TRBV2; j_call: TRBJ2-5; clone_size: .; d_call: .; cdr3_length: 12; cdr3_nt: TGTGCCAGCAGCGCCGCCCAAGAGACCCAGTACTTC; cdr3_aa: CASSAAQETQYF
v_call: TRBV20-1; j_call: TRBJ1-5; clone_size: .; d_call: .; cdr3_length: 13; cdr3_nt: TGCAGTGCTACCAGGGGTCCCAATCAGCCCCAGCATTTT; cdr3_aa: CSATRGPNQPQHF
v_call: TRBV5-1; j_call: TRBJ1-6; clone_size: .; d_call: TRBD1; cdr3_length: 14; cdr3_nt: TGCGCCAGCAGCTTGTCGGGACAGGTTTCACCCCTCCACTTT; cdr3_aa: CASSLSGQVSPLHF
v_call: TRBV5-1; j_call: TRBJ1-1; clone_size: .; d_call: .; cdr3_length: 13; cdr3_nt: TGCGCCAGCAGCTCTGTTCCGAACACTGAAGCTTTCTTT; cdr3_aa: CASSSVPNTEAFF
v_call: TRBV5-6; j_call: TRBJ2-1; clone_size: .; d_call: .; cdr3_length: 13; cdr3_nt: TGTGTCAGCAGCCGAGGAGATTACAATGAGCAGTTCTTC; cdr3_aa: CVSSRGDYNEQFF
v_call: TRBV18; j_call: TRBJ1-5; clone_size: .; d_call: .; cdr3_length: 16; cdr3_nt: TGTGCCAGCTCACCACTACAGGGAGCAAGCAATCAGCCCCAGCATTTT; cdr3_aa: CASSPLQGASNQPQHF
v_call: TRBV30; j_call: TRBJ1-1; clone_size: .; d_call: .; cdr3_length: 12; cdr3_nt: TGTGCCTGGAGTGAGGTGGGCACTGAAGCTTTCTTT; cdr3_aa: CAWSEVGTEAFF
v_call: TRBV6-5; j_call: TRBJ1-5; clone_size: once; d_call: .; cdr3_length: 15; cdr3_nt: TGTGCCAGCAGTTACCCCATGGACAGCAATCAGCCCCAGCATTTT; cdr3_aa: CASSYPMDSNQPQHF
v_call: TRBV5-1; j_call: TRBJ2-2; clone_size: .; d_call: .; cdr3_length: 12; cdr3_nt: TGCGCCAGCAGCTTCGACAGCGGGGAGCTGTTTTTT; cdr3_aa: CASSFDSGELFF
v_call: TRBV9; j_call: TRBJ1-2; clone_size: .; d_call: .; cdr3_length: 14; cdr3_nt: TGTGCCAGCAGCGTTGGCCAGGGGAGCTATGGCTACACCTTC; cdr3_aa: CASSVGQGSYGYTF
v_call: TRBV5-1; j_call: TRBJ2-1; clone_size: .; d_call: .; cdr3_length: 12; cdr3_nt: TGCGCCAGCAGCTTGGGTCAAAATGAGCAGTTCTTC; cdr3_aa: CASSLGQNEQFF
v_call: TRBV7-8; j_call: TRBJ1-3; clone_size: .; d_call: .; cdr3_length: 15; cdr3_nt: TGTGCCGGATCATACAGGGAAAGGGCCGGAAACACCATATATTTT; cdr3_aa: CAGSYRERAGNTIYF
v_call: TRBV5-6; j_call: TRBJ2-1; clone_size: .; d_call: .; cdr3_length: 11; cdr3_nt: TGTGCCAGCAGCCGGGGGTCATTGGAGTTCTTC; cdr3_aa: CASSRGSLEFF
v_call: TRBV18; j_call: TRBJ1-2; clone_size: .; d_call: .; cdr3_length: 13; cdr3_nt: TGTGCCAGCTCACCCCAAGGGGGCTATGGCTACACCTTC; cdr3_aa: CASSPQGGYGYTF
v_call: TRBV7-2; j_call: TRBJ2-4; clone_size: .; d_call: .; cdr3_length: 17; cdr3_nt: TGTGCCAGCAGCTTAATGCGGCCTCTTTTGGTCAAAAACATTCAGTACTTC; cdr3_aa: CASSLMRPLLVKNIQYF
v_call: TRBV3-1; j_call: TRBJ2-5; clone_size: .; d_call: TRBD1; cdr3_length: 14; cdr3_nt: TGTGCCAGCAGCCTTTCAGGGGGAGAAGAGACCCAGTACTTC; cdr3_aa: CASSLSGGEETQYF
v_call: TRBV7-3; j_call: TRBJ1-2; clone_size: .; d_call: TRBD1; cdr3_length: 14; cdr3_nt: TGTGCCAGCAGCAGTGGCCGGGACAGCAACGGCTACACCTTC; cdr3_aa: CASSSGRDSNGYTF
v_call: TRBV12-5; j_call: TRBJ2-1; clone_size: .; d_call: .; cdr3_length: 12; cdr3_nt: TGTGCTAGTGGTCCCCAGGGCAATGAGCAGTTCTTC; cdr3_aa: CASGPQGNEQFF
v_call: TRBV6-2/TRBV6-3; j_call: TRBJ1-2; clone_size: .; d_call: .; cdr3_length: 14; cdr3_nt: TGTGCCAGCAGTTACGACGGGCCGCACTATGGCTACACCTTC; cdr3_aa: CASSYDGPHYGYTF
v_call: TRBV20-1; j_call: TRBJ2-1; clone_size: .; d_call: TRBD1; cdr3_length: 15; cdr3_nt: TGCAGTGCTAGAGGGGTGGACAGGGGGAGGAATGAGCAGTTCTTC; cdr3_aa: CSARGVDRGRNEQFF
v_call: TRBV4-1; j_call: TRBJ1-1; clone_size: .; d_call: .; cdr3_length: 13; cdr3_nt: TGCGCCAGCAGCCAAGCAGAGACCAGGAGGGCTTTCTTT; cdr3_aa: CASSQAETRRAFF
v_call: TRBV19; j_call: TRBJ2-7; clone_size: .; d_call: .; cdr3_length: 13; cdr3_nt: TGTGCCAGTGGCCGGGCCCTGGTCCACGAGCAGTACTTC; cdr3_aa: CASGRALVHEQYF